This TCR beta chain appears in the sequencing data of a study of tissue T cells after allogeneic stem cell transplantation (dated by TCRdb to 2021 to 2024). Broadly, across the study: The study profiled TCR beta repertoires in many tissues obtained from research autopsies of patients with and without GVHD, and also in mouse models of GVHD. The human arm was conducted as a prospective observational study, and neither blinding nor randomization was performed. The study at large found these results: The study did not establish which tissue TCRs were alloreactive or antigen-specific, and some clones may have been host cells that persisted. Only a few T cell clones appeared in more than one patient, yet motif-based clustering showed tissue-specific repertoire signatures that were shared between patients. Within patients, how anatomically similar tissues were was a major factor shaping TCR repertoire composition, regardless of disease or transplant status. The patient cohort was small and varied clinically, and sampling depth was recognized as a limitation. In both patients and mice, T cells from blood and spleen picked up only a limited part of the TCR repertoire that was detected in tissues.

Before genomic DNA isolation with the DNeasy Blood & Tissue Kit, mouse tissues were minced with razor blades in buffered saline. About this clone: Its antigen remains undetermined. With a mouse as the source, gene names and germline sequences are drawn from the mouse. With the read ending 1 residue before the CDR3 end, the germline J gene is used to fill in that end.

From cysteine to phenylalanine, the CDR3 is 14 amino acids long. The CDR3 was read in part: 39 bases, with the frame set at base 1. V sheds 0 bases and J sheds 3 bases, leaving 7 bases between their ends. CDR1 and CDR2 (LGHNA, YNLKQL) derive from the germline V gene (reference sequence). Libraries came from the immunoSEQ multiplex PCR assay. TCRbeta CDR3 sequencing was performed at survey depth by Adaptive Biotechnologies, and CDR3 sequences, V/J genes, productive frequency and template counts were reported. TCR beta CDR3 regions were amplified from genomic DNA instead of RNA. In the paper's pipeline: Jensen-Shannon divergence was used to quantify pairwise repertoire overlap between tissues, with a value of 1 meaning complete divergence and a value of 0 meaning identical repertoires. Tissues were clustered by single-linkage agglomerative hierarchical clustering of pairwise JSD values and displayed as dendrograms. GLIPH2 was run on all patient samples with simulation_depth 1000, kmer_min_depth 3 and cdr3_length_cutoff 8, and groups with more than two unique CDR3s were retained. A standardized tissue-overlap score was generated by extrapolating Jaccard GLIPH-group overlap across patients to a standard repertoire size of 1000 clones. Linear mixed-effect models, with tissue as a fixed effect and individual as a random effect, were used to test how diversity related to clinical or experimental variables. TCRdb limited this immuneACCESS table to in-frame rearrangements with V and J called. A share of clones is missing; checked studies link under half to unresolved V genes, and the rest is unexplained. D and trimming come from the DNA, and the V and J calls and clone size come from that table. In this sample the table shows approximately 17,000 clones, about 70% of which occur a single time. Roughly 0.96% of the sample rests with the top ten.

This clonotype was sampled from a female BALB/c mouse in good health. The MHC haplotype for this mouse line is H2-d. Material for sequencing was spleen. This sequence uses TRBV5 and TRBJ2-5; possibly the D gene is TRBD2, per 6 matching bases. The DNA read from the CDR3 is TGTGCCAGCAGCCAAGATTGGGGGCAAGACACCCAGTAC. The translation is CASSQDWGQDTQY. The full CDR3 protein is CASSQDWGQDTQYF.